Included here is one TCR beta chain sequence, with context. Germline CDR1 is MNHEY and CDR2 is SVGAGI. The CDR3 is made up of 15 amino acids. V lost 5 bases and J lost 6; bases outside the gene matches: 5. These data are taken from a study of blood T cell repertoires in COVID-19. TCRdb's copy holds only in-frame clones and misses some; the assay was immunoSEQ multiplex PCR. The sample contains 200,000 to 250,000 clones, 84% of which appear only once. This clonotype was sampled from a man aged 25-45 years with active or convalescent COVID-19. Sequences were obtained from peripheral blood. The chain combines TRBV6-5 with TRBJ2-3, with 13 bases fitting TRBD2. CDR3 DNA: TGTGCCAGCAGTCCTCAACTAGCGGGGGGGGATACGCAGTATTTT. Residues: CASSPQLAGGDTQYF.